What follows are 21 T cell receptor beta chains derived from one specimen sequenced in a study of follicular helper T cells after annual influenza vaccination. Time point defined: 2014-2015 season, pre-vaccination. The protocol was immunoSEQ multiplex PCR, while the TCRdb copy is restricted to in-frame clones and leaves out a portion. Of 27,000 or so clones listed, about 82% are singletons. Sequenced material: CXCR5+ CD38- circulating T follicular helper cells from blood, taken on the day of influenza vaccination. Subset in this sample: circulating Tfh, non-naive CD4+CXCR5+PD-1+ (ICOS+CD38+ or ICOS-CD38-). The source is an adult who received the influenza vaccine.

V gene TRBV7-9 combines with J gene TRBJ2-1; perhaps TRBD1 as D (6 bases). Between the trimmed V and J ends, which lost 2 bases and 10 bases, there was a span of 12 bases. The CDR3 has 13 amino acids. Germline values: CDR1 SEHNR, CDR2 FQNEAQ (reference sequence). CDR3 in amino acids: CASSLKQGREQFF. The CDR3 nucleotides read TGTGCCAGCAGCTTAAAACAGGGTCGGGAGCAGTTCTTC.

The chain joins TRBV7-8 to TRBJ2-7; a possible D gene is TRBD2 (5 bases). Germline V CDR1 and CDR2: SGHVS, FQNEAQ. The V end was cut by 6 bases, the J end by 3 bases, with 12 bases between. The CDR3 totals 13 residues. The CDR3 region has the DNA TGTGCCAGCAGATTATTTGCGGGCTACGAGCAGTACTTC. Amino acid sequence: CASRLFAGYEQYF.

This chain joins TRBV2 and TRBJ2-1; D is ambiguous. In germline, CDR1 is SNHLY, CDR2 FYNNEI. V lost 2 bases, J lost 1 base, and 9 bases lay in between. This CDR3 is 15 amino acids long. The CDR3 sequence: CASSERSGSYNEQFF. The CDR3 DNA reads TGTGCCAGCAGTGAAAGGTCGGGTTCCTACAATGAGCAGTTCTTC. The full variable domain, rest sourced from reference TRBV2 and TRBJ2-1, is EPEVTQTPSHQVTQMGQEVILRCVPISNHLYFYWYRQILGQKVEFLVSFYNNEISEKSEIFDDQFSVERPDGSNFTLKIRSTKLEDSAMYFCASSERSGSYNEQFFGPGTRLTVL.

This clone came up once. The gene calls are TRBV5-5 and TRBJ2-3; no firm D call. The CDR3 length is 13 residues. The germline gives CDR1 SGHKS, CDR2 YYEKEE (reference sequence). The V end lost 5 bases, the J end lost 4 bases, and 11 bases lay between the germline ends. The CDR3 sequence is CASSSIAADTQYF. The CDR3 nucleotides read TGTGCCAGCAGTTCTATCGCTGCAGATACGCAGTATTTT.

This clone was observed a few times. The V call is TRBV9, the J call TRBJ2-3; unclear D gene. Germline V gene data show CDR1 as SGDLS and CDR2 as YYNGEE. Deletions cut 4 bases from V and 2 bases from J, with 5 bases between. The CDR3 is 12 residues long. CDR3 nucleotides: TGTGCCAGCAGCCCTTCCACAGATACGCAGTATTTT. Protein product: CASSPSTDTQYF.

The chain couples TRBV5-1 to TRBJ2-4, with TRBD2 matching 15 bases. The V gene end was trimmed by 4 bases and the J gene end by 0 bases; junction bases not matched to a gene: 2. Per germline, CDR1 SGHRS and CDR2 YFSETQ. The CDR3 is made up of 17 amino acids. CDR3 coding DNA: TGCGCCAGCAGCCGGGGACTAGCGGGAGGAGCCAAAAACATTCAGTACTTC. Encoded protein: CASSRGLAGGAKNIQYF.

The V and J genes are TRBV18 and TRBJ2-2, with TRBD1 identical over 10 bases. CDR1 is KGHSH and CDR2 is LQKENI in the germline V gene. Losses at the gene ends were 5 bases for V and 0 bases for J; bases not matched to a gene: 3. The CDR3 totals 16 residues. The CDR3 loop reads CASSYGTGANTGELFF. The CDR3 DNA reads TGTGCCAGCTCATATGGGACAGGGGCGAACACCGGGGAGCTGTTTTTT.

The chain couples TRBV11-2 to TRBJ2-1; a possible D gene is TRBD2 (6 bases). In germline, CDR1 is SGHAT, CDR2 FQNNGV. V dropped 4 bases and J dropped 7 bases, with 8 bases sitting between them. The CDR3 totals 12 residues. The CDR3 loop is CASSSLANEQFF. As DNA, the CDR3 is TGTGCCAGCAGCTCTCTAGCGAATGAGCAGTTCTTC.

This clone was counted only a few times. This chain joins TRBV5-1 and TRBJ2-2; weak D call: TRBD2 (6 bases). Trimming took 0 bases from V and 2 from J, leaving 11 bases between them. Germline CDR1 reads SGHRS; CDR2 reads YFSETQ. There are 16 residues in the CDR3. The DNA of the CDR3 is TGCGCCAGCAGCTTGGCCGGCGGGACCAACACCGGGGAGCTGTTTTTT. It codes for CASSLAGGTNTGELFF.

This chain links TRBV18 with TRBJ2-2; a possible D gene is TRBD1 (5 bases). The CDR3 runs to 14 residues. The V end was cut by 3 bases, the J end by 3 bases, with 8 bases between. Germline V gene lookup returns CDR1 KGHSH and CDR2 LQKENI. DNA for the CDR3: TGTGCCAGCTCACCCAGGGCGGACACCGGGGAGCTGTTTTTT. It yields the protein CASSPRADTGELFF.

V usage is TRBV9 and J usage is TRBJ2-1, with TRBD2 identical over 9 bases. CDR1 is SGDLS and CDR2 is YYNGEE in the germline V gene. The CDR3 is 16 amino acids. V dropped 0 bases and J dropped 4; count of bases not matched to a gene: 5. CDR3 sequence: CASSVAVREGYNEQFF. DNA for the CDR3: TGTGCCAGCAGCGTAGCGGTGCGGGAGGGATACAATGAGCAGTTCTTC.

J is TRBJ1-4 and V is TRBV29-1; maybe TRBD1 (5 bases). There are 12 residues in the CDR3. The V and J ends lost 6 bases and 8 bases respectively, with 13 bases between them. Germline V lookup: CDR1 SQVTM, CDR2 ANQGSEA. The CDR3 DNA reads TGCAGCGTGGGGCGACCAGGGGAAAAACTGTTTTTT. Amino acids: CSVGRPGEKLFF. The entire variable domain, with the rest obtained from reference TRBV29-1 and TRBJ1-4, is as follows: SAVISQKPSRDICQRGTSLTIQCQVDSQVTMMFWYRQQPGQSLTLIATANQGSEATYESGFVIDKFPISRPNLTFSTLTVSNMSPEDSSIYLCSVGRPGEKLFFGSGTQLSVL.

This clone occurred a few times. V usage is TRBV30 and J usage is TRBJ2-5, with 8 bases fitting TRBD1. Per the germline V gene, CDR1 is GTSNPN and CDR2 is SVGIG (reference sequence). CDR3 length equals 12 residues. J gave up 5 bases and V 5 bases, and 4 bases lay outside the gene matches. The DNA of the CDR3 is TGTGCCTGGGACAGGGGCACCGAGACCCAGTACTTC. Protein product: CAWDRGTETQYF.

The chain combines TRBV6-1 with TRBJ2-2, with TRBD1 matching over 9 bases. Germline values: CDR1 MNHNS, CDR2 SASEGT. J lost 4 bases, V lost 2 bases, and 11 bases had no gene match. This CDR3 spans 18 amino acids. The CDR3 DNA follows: TGTGCCAGCAGTGAATATAAAGGACAGGGGAGCGGCACCGGGGAGCTGTTTTTT. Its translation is CASSEYKGQGSGTGELFF.

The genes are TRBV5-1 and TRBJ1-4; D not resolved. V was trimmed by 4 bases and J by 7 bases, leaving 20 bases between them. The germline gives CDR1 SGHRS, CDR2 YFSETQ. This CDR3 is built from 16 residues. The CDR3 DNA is TGCGCCAGCAGCAGCGGCTGGGGTACTATTGGTGAAAAACTGTTTTTT. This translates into CASSSGWGTIGEKLFF.

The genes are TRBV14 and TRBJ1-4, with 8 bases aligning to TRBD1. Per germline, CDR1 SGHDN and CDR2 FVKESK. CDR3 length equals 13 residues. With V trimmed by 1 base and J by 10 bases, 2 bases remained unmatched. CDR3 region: CASSQGTGGKLFF. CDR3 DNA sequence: TGTGCCAGCAGCCAAGGTACAGGGGGAAAACTGTTTTTT.

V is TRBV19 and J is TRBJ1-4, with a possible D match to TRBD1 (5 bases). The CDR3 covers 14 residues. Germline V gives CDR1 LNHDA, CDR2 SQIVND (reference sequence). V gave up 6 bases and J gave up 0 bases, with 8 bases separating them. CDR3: CASRPGTTNEKLFF. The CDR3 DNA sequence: TGTGCCAGTAGACCAGGGACAACTAATGAAAAACTGTTTTTT.

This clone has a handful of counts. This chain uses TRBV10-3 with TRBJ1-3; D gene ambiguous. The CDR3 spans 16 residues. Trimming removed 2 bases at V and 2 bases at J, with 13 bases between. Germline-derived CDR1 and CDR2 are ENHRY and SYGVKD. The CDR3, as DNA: TGTGCCATCAGTGAGATCCCGTTACAACCTGGAAACACCATATATTTT. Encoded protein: CAISEIPLQPGNTIYF.

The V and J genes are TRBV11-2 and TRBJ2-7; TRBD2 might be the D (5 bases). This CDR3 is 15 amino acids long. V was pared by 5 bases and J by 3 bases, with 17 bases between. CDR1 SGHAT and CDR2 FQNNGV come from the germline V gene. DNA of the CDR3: TGTGCCAGCAGCCAGGTCCAGCGGAGCCTCTACGAGCAGTACTTC. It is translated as CASSQVQRSLYEQYF.

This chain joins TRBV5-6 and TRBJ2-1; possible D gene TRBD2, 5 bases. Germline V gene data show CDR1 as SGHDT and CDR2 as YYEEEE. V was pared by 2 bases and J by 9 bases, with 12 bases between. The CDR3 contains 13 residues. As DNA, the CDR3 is TGTGCCAGCAGCTTTGACTCCCGGGGTGAGCAGTTCTTC. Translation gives CASSFDSRGEQFF.

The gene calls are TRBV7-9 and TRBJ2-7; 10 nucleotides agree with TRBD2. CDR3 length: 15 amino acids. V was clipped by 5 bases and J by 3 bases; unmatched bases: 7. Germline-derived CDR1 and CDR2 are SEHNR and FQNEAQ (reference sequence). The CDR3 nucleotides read TGTGCCAGCAGCCTCACCGGGACTAGCGACTACGAGCAGTACTTC. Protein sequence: CASSLTGTSDYEQYF.